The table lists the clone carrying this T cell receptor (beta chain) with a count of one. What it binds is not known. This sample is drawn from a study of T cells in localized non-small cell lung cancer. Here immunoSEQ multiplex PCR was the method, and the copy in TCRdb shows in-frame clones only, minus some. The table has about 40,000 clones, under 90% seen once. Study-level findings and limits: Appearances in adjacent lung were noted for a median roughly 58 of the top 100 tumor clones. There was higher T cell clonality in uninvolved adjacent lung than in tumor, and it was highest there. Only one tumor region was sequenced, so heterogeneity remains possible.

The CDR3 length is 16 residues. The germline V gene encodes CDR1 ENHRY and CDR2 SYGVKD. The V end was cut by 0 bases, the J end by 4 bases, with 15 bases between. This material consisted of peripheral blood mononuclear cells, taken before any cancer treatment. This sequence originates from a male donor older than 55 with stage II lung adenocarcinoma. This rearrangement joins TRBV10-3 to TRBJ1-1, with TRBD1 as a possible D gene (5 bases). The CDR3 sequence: CAISESGQRVGTEAFF. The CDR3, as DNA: TGTGCCATCAGTGAGTCGGGGCAGAGGGTCGGCACTGAAGCTTTCTTT.